This T cell receptor beta chain was identified in a study of T-cell memory formation after mild COVID-19. Whole-study findings and limits: Pre-infection memory held some responding clones, suggesting pre-existing cross-reactive T cells responded.

CDR1 and CDR2 (germline): SGHNT, YYREEE (reference sequence). CDR3 length: 15 residues. After removal of 3 bases from V and 2 bases from J, the junction contained 3 bases not matched to a gene. TCRdb ran MiXCR on the 5' RACE reads and lists one entry per CDR3 protein. The table includes hundreds of thousands of distinct CDR3 sequences, 20% to 25% detected once. This clonotype showed up just a few times. Its antigen is still unknown. The rearrangement joins TRBV5-4 to TRBJ2-2; 8 positions match TRBD2. The sequence was obtained from an adult woman who had mild COVID-19 (a few samples of this study predate the infection). Cell type and time point are not known. The sequencing input was PBMCs or a T cell subset sorted from them (not recorded which). This CDR3 is CASSSGGANTGELFF. The CDR3 DNA reads as TGTGCCAGCAGCTCCGGGGGGGCCAACACCGGGGAGCTGTTTTTT.